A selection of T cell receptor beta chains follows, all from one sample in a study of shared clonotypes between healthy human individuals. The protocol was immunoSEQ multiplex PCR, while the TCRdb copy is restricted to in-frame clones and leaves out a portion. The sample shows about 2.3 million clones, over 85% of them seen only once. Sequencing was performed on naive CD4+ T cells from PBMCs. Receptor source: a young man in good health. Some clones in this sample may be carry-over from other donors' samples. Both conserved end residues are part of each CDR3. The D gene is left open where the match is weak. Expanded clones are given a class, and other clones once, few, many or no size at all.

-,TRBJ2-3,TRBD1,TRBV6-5,CASRRQGASTDTQYF,TGTGCCAGCAGGCGACAGGGGGCAAGCACAGATACGCAGTATTTT
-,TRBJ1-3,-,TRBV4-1,CASSQRWTQTSGNTIYF,TGCGCCAGCAGCCAAAGATGGACTCAGACCTCTGGAAACACCATATATTTT
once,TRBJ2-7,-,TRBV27,CASSLFVQGPYEQYF,TGTGCCAGCAGTTTATTTGTACAGGGCCCCTACGAGCAGTACTTC
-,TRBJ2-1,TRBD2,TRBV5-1,CASSFLPGGDYNEQFF,TGCGCCAGCAGCTTTCTCCCGGGAGGCGACTACAATGAGCAGTTCTTC
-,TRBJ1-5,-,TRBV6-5,CASSYSIFSQPQHF,TGTGCCAGCAGTTATTCCATCTTTAGTCAGCCCCAGCATTTT
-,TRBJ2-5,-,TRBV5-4,CASSYSWGETQYF,TGTGCCAGCAGTTACAGCTGGGGAGAGACCCAGTACTTC
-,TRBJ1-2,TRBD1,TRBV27,CASRPTGNYGYTF,TGTGCCAGCAGACCGACAGGGAACTATGGCTACACCTTC
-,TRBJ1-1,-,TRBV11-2,CASTGRAVMNTEAFF,TGTGCCAGCACCGGGAGGGCAGTGATGAACACTGAAGCTTTCTTT
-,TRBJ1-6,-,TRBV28,CASSLGSPQGSPLHF,TGTGCCAGCAGTTTGGGCAGCCCCCAGGGGTCACCCCTCCACTTT
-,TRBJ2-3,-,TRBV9,CASSPRGGLVTDTQYF,TGTGCCAGCAGCCCCCGTGGGGGACTCGTCACAGATACGCAGTATTTT
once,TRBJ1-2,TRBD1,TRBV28,CASSLPAGDRAPYGYTF,TGTGCCAGCAGTTTGCCCGCGGGGGACAGGGCCCCCTATGGCTACACCTTC
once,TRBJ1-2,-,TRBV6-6,CASSYSEQTAGYTF,TGTGCCAGCAGTTACTCGGAGCAGACGGCTGGCTACACCTTC
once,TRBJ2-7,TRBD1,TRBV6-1,CASSSGQGASYEQYF,TGTGCCAGCAGTTCGGGACAGGGGGCTTCGTACGAGCAGTACTTC